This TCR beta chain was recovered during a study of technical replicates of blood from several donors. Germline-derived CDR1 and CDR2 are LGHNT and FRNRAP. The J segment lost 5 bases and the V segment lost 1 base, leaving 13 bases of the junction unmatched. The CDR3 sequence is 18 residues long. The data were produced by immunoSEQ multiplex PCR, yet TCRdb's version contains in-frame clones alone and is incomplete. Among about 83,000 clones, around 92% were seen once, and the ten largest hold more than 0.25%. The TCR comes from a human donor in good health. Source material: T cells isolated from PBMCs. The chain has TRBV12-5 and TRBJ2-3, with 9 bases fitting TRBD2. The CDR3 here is CASGLGRGGAGPKDTQYF. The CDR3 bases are TGTGCTAGTGGTTTGGGGCGCGGGGGGGCCGGCCCAAAAGATACGCAGTATTTT.